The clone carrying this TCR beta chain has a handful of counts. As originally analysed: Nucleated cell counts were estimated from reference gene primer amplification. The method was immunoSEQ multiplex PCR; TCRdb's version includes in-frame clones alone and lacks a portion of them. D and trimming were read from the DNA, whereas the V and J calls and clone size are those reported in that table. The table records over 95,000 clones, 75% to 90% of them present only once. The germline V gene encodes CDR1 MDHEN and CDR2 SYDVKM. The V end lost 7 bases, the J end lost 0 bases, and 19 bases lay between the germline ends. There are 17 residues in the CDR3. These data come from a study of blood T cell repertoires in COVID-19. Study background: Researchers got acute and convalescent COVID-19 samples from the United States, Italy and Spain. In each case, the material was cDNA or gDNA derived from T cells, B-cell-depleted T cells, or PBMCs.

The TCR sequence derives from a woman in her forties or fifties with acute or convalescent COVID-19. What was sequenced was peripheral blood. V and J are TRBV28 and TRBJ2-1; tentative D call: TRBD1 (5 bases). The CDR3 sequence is CASTLRAGWSSYNEQFF. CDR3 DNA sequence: TGTGCCAGCACCCTAAGGGCAGGGTGGAGCTCCTACAATGAGCAGTTCTTC.